This entry lists 17 T cell receptor beta chains sequenced from one sample in a study of T-cell memory formation after mild COVID-19. TCRdb itself ran the 5' RACE reads through MiXCR, one entry per CDR3 protein. This table holds 350,000 to 450,000 distinct CDR3 sequences, 13% to 15% found once. Material for sequencing was PBMCs or a T cell subset sorted from them (not recorded which). These receptors originate from a man aged 18 to 35 who had mild COVID-19 (a few samples of this study predate the infection). Cell type and time point are not known.

This clonotype came up many times. The V and J genes are TRBV5-1 and TRBJ2-1; 11 nucleotides line up with TRBD2. The junction had 2 bases not matched to a gene; V was cut back by 2 bases and J by 1 base. In germline, CDR1 is SGHRS, CDR2 YFSETQ. CDR3 length: 16 residues. CDR3 protein: CASSFSSGGSYNEQFF. The DNA of the CDR3 is TGCGCCAGCAGCTTCTCTAGCGGGGGGTCCTACAATGAGCAGTTCTTC.

This clonotype was counted at least ten times. The chain uses TRBV7-3 and TRBJ2-3; TRBD2 is a possible D gene (6 bases). Germline-derived CDR1 and CDR2 are SGHTA and FQGTGA. The length of the CDR3 is 18 residues. With 1 base removed from V and 0 bases from J, the gap between germline ends came to 17 bases. CDR3 in DNA: TGTGCCAGCAGCTTAAATCCAACTCGGGGACTTAGCACAGATACGCAGTATTTT. Encoded protein: CASSLNPTRGLSTDTQYF.

The chain links TRBV7-9 to TRBJ2-7; D unclear. V lost 5 bases and J 4 bases, leaving 12 bases between the germline ends. This CDR3 has 13 residues. Germline CDR1 is SEHNR and CDR2 is FQNEAQ (reference sequence). The CDR3 DNA is TGTGCCAGCAGCCCCGCGGAGAGTTACGAGCAGTACTTC. It is translated as CASSPAESYEQYF. Using reference TRBV7-9 and TRBJ2-7 for the parts outside the CDR3, the full variable domain is DTGVSQNPRHKITKRGQNVTFRCDPISEHNRLYWYRQTLGQGPEFLTYFQNEAQLEKSRLLSDRFSAERPKGSFSTLEIQRTEQGDSAMYLCASSPAESYEQYFGPGTRLTVT.

At least ten counts were recorded for this clonotype. The DNA of the CDR3 is TGTGCCAGCAGCCCTCGGGACAGAGGAACCGGGGAGCTGTTTTTT. Its translation is CASSPRDRGTGELFF. The chain uses TRBV12-3 or TRBV12-4 and TRBJ2-2; 7 positions agree with TRBD1. Trimming cost V 6 bases and J 5 bases; bases outside gene matches: 9. The CDR3 sequence is 15 residues long.

By share, this clonotype ranks as medium-sized (0.01 to 0.1%). The CDR3 loop reads CASSPPRADTQYF. CDR3 nucleotides: TGCGCCAGCAGCCCCCCGAGGGCCGATACGCAGTATTTT. The chain is built from TRBV4-3 and TRBJ2-3; tentatively, D is TRBD2 (5 bases). V shed 4 bases and J shed 6 bases, with 11 bases lying between them. The CDR3 has 13 amino acids. Germline V lookup: CDR1 LGHNA, CDR2 YSLEER.

This clonotype was counted between two and nine times. The chain links TRBV20-1 to TRBJ1-1; no definite D call. This CDR3 has 10 amino acids. CDR1 and CDR2 (germline): DFQATT, SNEGSKA (reference sequence). Trimming left V 4 bases short and J 7 bases short, with 7 bases between. CDR3 sequence: CSAILREAFF. The CDR3 DNA follows: TGCAGTGCTATCTTGCGTGAAGCTTTCTTT.

V and J are TRBV6-2 or TRBV6-3 and TRBJ2-4, with 10 bases matching TRBD2. V dropped 3 bases and J dropped 8; count of bases not matched to a gene: 4. CDR1 and CDR2 (germline): MNHEY, SVGEGT. This CDR3 contains 14 residues. The CDR3 loop reads CASSYERGGDIQYF. The CDR3 DNA reads as TGTGCCAGCAGTTATGAGCGGGGGGGCGACATTCAGTACTTC.

This chain joins TRBV7-3 and TRBJ2-7, with TRBD2 matching over 11 bases. The V segment lost 6 bases and the J segment 5 bases; nucleotides outside the gene matches: 0. The CDR3 is 12 residues long. Germline V lookup: CDR1 SGHTA, CDR2 FQGTGA. For the CDR3, the DNA is TGTGCCAGCAGGACTAGCGGGGACGAGCAGTACTTC. This codes for CASRTSGDEQYF. The full variable domain, in which reference TRBV7-3 and TRBJ2-7 provide the parts outside the CDR3, is GAGVSQTPSNKVTEKGKYVELRCDPISGHTALYWYRQSLGQGPEFLIYFQGTGAADDSGLPNDRFFAVRPEGSVSTLKIQRTERGDSAVYLCASRTSGDEQYFGPGTRLTVT.

The sample holds a few counts of this clonotype. The chain has TRBV18 and TRBJ2-2, with 9 nucleotides matching TRBD1. This CDR3 spans 15 amino acids. V lost 4 bases, J lost 4 bases, and 4 bases stayed unmatched. Germline V gene sequence: CDR1 KGHSH, CDR2 LQKENI. The CDR3 region is CASSRTGDGTGELFF. The CDR3 DNA sequence: TGTGCCAGCTCACGGACAGGGGACGGCACCGGGGAGCTGTTTTTT. Combining the CDR3 with reference TRBV18 and TRBJ2-2 gives the whole variable domain NAGVMQNPRHLVRRRGQEARLRCSPMKGHSHVYWYRQLPEEGLKFMVYLQKENIIDESGMPKERFSAEFPKEGPSILRIQQVVRGDSAAYFCASSRTGDGTGELFFGEGSRLTVL.

V is TRBV6-6 and J is TRBJ1-6, with D maybe TRBD1 (6 bases). CDR3 length: 17 amino acids. Germline lookup yields CDR1 MNHNY and CDR2 SVGAGI (reference sequence). Trimming took 8 bases from V and 10 from J, leaving 27 bases between them. The CDR3 DNA sequence: TGTGCCAGCCATACCCTCAATACAGGGAGGCATAGGTCACCCCTCCACTTT. As protein: CASHTLNTGRHRSPLHF.

This clonotype was counted only a few times. The V gene is TRBV5-1, the J gene TRBJ2-1; 9 bases align to TRBD1. The CDR3 has 16 amino acids. Germline loops: CDR1 SGHRS, CDR2 YFSETQ. V dropped 0 bases and J dropped 5; count of bases not matched to a gene: 6. The CDR3 DNA follows: TGCGCCAGCAGCTTGGTCGGGACAGGGCACAACAATGAGCAGTTCTTC. It yields the protein CASSLVGTGHNNEQFF.

This clonotype was seen only a few times. The V and J genes are TRBV20-1 and TRBJ1-1; D uncertain. The CDR3 loop spans 12 amino acids. Deletions cut 6 bases from V and 2 bases from J, with 10 bases between. The germline V gene encodes CDR1 DFQATT and CDR2 SNEGSKA (reference sequence). CDR3 protein: CSAGRPNTEAFF. The CDR3 DNA follows: TGCAGTGCCGGGCGACCAAACACTGAAGCTTTCTTT.

The V gene is TRBV9, the J gene TRBJ2-1; no firm D call. CDR3 length equals 12 residues. Trimming pared 4 bases from V and 6 bases from J, leaving 8 bases between. From germline, CDR1 is SGDLS and CDR2 YYNGEE. This CDR3 is CASSPRPNEQFF. For the CDR3, the DNA is TGTGCCAGCAGCCCCCGCCCCAATGAGCAGTTCTTC.

This clonotype has a count of ten or more. The chain joins TRBV4-3 to TRBJ2-3; maybe TRBD2 (6 bases). Deletions cut 4 bases from V and 0 bases from J, with 17 bases between. CDR3 size: 17 residues. The germline gives CDR1 LGHNA, CDR2 YSLEER. The CDR3 region is CASSRSLAGTSTDTQYF. The CDR3 DNA reads as TGCGCCAGCAGCCGCTCCCTGGCGGGGACTAGCACAGATACGCAGTATTTT.

This clonotype was seen a few times. The rearrangement uses TRBV6-1 and TRBJ1-2; TRBD1 is a possible D gene (5 bases). This CDR3 spans 16 amino acids. V was cut by 6 bases and J by 0 bases, with 17 bases left in between. Germline V gene sequence: CDR1 MNHNS, CDR2 SASEGT. CDR3 DNA sequence: TGTGCCAGCAGCTTCGCAGGGTGGAAAACTAACTATGGCTACACCTTC. Protein product: CASSFAGWKTNYGYTF.

A few counts support this clonotype. V gene TRBV20-1 combines with J gene TRBJ1-5; a weak D match, TRBD1 (5 bases). The CDR3 extends over 15 amino acids. The germline V and J ends were trimmed by 3 bases and 0 bases, with 12 bases remaining between them. Germline V CDR1 and CDR2: DFQATT, SNEGSKA (reference sequence). This CDR3 reads CSASAGRYSNQPQHF. The DNA for the CDR3 is TGCAGTGCTAGCGCAGGGCGGTATAGCAATCAGCCCCAGCATTTT.

V is TRBV12-3 or TRBV12-4 and J is TRBJ1-2, with D perhaps matching TRBD1 (5 bases). This CDR3 has 15 amino acids. V was cut by 5 bases and J by 4 bases, with 17 bases left in between. This CDR3 reads CASSPQAQAIYGYTF. DNA of the CDR3: TGTGCCAGCAGTCCACAGGCACAGGCCATCTATGGCTACACCTTC.